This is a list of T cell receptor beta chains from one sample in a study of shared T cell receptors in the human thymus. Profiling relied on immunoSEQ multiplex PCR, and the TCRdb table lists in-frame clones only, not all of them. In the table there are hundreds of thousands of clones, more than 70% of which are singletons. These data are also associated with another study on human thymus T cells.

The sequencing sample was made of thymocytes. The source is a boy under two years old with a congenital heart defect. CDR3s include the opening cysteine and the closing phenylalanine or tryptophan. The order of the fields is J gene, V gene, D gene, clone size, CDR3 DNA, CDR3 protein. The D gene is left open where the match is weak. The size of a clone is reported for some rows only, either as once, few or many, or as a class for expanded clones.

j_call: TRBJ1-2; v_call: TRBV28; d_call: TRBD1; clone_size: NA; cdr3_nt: TGTGCCAGCAGCCCCGGACAGGGAATCGATGGCTACACCTTC; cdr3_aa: CASSPGQGIDGYTF
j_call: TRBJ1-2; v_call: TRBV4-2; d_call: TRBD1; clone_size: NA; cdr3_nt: TGTGCCAGCAGCCAGCCGGGACAGACGAGTAACTATGGCTACACCTTC; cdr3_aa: CASSQPGQTSNYGYTF
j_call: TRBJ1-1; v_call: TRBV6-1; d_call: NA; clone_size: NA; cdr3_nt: TGTGCCAGCAGTGAAGTTGTGGACATGAACACTGAAGCTTTCTTT; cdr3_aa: CASSEVVDMNTEAFF
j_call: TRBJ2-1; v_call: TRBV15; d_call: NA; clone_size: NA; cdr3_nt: TGTGCCACCAGCAGAGGACTAGGAGGTAAAGCCTACAATGAGCAGTTCTTC; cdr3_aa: CATSRGLGGKAYNEQFF
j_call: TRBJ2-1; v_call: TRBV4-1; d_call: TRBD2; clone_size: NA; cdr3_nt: TGCGCCAGCAGCCTCGTACGGGGGGATGAGCAGTTCTTC; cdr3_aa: CASSLVRGDEQFF
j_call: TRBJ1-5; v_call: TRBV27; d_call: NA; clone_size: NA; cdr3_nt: TGTGCCAGCAGTTTAACGTCCCCGGGTCAGCCCCAGCATTTT; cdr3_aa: CASSLTSPGQPQHF
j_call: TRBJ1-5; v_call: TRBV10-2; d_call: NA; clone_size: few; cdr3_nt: TGCGCCAGCAGTGTCGGGACAAGTAATCAGCCCCAGCATTTT; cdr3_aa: CASSVGTSNQPQHF
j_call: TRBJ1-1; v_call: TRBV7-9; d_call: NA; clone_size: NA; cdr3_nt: TGTGCCAGCAGCTTAGATAGCGAGGGTATGAACACTGAAGCTTTCTTT; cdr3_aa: CASSLDSEGMNTEAFF
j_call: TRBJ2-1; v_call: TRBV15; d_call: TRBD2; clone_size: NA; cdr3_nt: TGTGCCGTGGGACTAGCGGACCTCAATGAGCAGTTCTTC; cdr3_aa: CAVGLADLNEQFF
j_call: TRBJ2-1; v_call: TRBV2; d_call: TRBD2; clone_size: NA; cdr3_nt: TGTGCCAGCGCCGTACCTAGCGGGACGTATGAGCAGTTCTTC; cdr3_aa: CASAVPSGTYEQFF
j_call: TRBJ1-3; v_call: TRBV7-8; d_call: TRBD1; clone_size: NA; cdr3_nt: TGTGCCAGCAGCCGGACAGGGGCCGAATTCGGAAACACCATATATTTT; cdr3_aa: CASSRTGAEFGNTIYF
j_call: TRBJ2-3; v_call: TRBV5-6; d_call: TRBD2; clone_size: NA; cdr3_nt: TGTGCCAGCACCCACTTAGCGGGAGGGCCAGATACGCAGTATTTT; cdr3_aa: CASTHLAGGPDTQYF
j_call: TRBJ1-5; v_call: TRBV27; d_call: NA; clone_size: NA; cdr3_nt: TGTGCCAGCAGGGGGGGGTATAGCAATCAGCCCCAGCATTTT; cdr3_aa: CASRGGYSNQPQHF
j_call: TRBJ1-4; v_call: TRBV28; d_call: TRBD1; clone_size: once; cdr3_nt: TGTGCCAGCAGTACGACTCCCGGGACAGGATATGAGGGTGAAAAACTGTTTTTT; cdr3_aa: CASSTTPGTGYEGEKLFF
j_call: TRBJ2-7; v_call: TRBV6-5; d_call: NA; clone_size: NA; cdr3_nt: TGTGCCAGCAGGTGGAGAATGGCCGACGAGCAGTACTTC; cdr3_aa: CASRWRMADEQYF
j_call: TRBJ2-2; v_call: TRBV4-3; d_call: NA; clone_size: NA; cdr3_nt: TGCGCCAGCAGCCAGCGGACCGGGGAGCTGTTTTTT; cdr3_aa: CASSQRTGELFF
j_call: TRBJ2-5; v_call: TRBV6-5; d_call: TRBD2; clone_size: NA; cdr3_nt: TGTGCCAGCAGGCCACTAGCGGGGGGACCTCCCCAGTACTTC; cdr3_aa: CASRPLAGGPPQYF
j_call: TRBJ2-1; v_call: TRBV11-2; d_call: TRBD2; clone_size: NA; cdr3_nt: TGTGCCAGCAGGTTAGAGCGGGAGTGCCCTAGTGATGAGCAGTTCTTC; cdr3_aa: CASRLERECPSDEQFF
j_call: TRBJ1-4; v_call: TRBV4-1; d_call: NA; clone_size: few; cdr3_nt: TGCGCCAGCAGCCAAGTCAAGGGCGGGGAAAAACTGTTTTTT; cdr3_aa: CASSQVKGGEKLFF
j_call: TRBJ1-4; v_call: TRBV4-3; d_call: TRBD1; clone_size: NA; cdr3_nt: TGCGCCAGCAGCCGTCACAGGGGTACTGAAAAACTGTTTTTT; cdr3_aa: CASSRHRGTEKLFF
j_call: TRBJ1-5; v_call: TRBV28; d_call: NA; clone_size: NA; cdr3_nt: TGTGCCAGCAGCCCGAAGGTTGACAGGTCTCTACAAGTTAGAAGCAATCAGCCCCAGCATTTT; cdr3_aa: CASSPKVDRSLQVRSNQPQHF
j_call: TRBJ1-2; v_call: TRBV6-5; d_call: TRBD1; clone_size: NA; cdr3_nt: TGTGCCAGTTCTGGGACAGGGGGTGAAAGGAATGGCTACACCTTC; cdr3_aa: CASSGTGGERNGYTF
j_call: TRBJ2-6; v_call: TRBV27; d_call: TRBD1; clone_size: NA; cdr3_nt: TGTGCCAGCAGTGTGACAGGGGGCTTTGGGGCCAACGTCCTGACTTTC; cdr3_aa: CASSVTGGFGANVLTF